The T cell receptor (beta chain) under discussion was sequenced for a study of blood T cells in healthy people across ages. Deletions cut 1 base from V and 0 bases from J, with 8 bases between. Germline V gene sequence: CDR1 SGDLS, CDR2 YYNGEE. The CDR3 length is 15 residues. A second PCR, run for about 7 to 11 cycles, used a sample-barcoded 5' primer plus a J-beta primer mix. TCRdb reprocessed the 5' RACE reads via MiXCR and lists one record per CDR3 protein. This sample has about 830,000 distinct CDR3 sequences, with under 80% found just once. The receptor was isolated from a man aged 25 to 45 in good health. The chain is built from TRBV9 and TRBJ2-1; no definite D call. Material for sequencing was blood. The CDR3 sequence: CASSVSTNSYNEQFF. CDR3 DNA: TGTGCCAGCAGCGTAAGCACTAACTCCTACAATGAGCAGTTCTTC.